The rows below give T cell receptor beta chains drawn from one sample of a study of technical replicates of blood from a few donors. Assay: immunoSEQ multiplex PCR; the TCRdb copy retains only in-frame clones and omits some. The sample has 100,000 or so clones, roughly 95% seen once; the top ten hold roughly 0.19%. Sequenced: T cells isolated from PBMCs. The receptors were sampled from a human donor in good health. CDR3s include the opening cysteine and the closing phenylalanine or tryptophan. D genes are given only for firm matches. Not every row has a clone size; where given, it reads once, few, many or a size class.

>TRBV11-3|TRBD1|TRBJ2-7|NA
TGTGCCAGCAGCACCAGGGACAGAGAATACGAGCAGTACTTC
CASSTRDREYEQYF
>TRBV2|TRBD2|TRBJ2-4|NA
TGTGCCAGCAGTGCCCAACTAGCGAGCCGTCGAAACATTCAGTACTTC
CASSAQLASRRNIQYF
>TRBV28|TRBD1|TRBJ2-7|once
TGTGCCAGCAGCAGGGGGCGCAACGAGCAGTACTTC
CASSRGRNEQYF
>TRBV7-2|TRBD2|TRBJ2-6|NA
TGTGCCAGCAGCTTAGTAGCGGGAGCTGGGGCCAACGTCCTGACTTTC
CASSLVAGAGANVLTF
>TRBV5-1|NA|TRBJ1-1|few
TGCGCCAGCAGCTTCGGAAACCGGGGGGACACTGAAGCTTTCTTT
CASSFGNRGDTEAFF
>TRBV18|NA|TRBJ1-1|NA
TGTGCCAGCTCACCACCTAGGGGGATTGTTCCTGAAGCTTTCTTT
CASSPPRGIVPEAFF
>TRBV30|NA|TRBJ2-5|NA
TGTGCCTGGAGTATACAGGTCCAAGAGACCCAGTACTTC
CAWSIQVQETQYF
>TRBV10-3|NA|TRBJ1-1|NA
TGTGCCATCAGTGAAACAGGTTACACTGAAGCTTTCTTT
CAISETGYTEAFF
>TRBV5-1|TRBD2|TRBJ2-3|NA
TGCGCCAGCAGCTTGGGTACTAGCGGGTTTACAGATACGCAGTATTTT
CASSLGTSGFTDTQYF
>TRBV10-3|NA|TRBJ1-2|NA
TGTGCCATCAGTGAGTCCAGCCGGGATGGCTACACCTTC
CAISESSRDGYTF
>TRBV5-4|TRBD2|TRBJ2-1|NA
TGTGCCAGCAGCTCCGGGACTAGCAGAGACAATGAGCAGTTCTTC
CASSSGTSRDNEQFF
>TRBV11-2|TRBD2|TRBJ2-1|NA
TGTGCCAGCAGCCCCCGACTAGCGGGAGCTGAGCAGTTCTTC
CASSPRLAGAEQFF
>TRBV2|NA|TRBJ2-3|NA
TGTGCCAGCAGTGTCGACCTGCACGGGACAGATACGCAGTATTTT
CASSVDLHGTDTQYF
>TRBV28|TRBD1|TRBJ2-7|NA
TGTGCCAGCAGTTCCTTAGGGACAGGGACCTACGAGCAGTACTTC
CASSSLGTGTYEQYF
>TRBV30|TRBD1|TRBJ1-2|NA
TGTGCCTGGCTCCAGGGGGCACATGGCTACACCTTC
CAWLQGAHGYTF
>TRBV15|NA|TRBJ2-6|NA
TGTGCCACCAGCAGAGATCCCGGGTCCAACGTCCTGACTTTC
CATSRDPGSNVLTF
>TRBV4-1|NA|TRBJ2-3|NA
TGCGCCAGCAGGCTGCGGGGTATTTTCACAGATACGCAGTATTTT
CASRLRGIFTDTQYF
>TRBV5-1|NA|TRBJ1-6|NA
TGCGCCAGCAGCTCGCCTTCCGGACAGCGTGCGAATTCACCCCTCCACTTT
CASSSPSGQRANSPLHF
>TRBV5-1|NA|TRBJ1-3|once
TGCGCCAGCAGTCAACAGGTTTCTGGAAACACCATATATTTT
CASSQQVSGNTIYF
>TRBV7-6|NA|TRBJ1-4|once
TGTGCCAGCAGCTTAGGGGGGGATGAAAAACTGTTTTTT
CASSLGGDEKLFF
>TRBV6-1|NA|TRBJ2-5|NA
TGTGCCAGCAGTGTGCTACAGGAGCAAGAGACCCAGTACTTC
CASSVLQEQETQYF
>TRBV5-1|NA|TRBJ2-7|NA
TGCGCCAGCAGCTTGGAGGTGGGACAACAGTCCTACGAGCAGTACTTC
CASSLEVGQQSYEQYF
>TRBV9|NA|TRBJ2-5|NA
TGTGCCAGCAGCGCGTCGGGATCTCAAGAGACCCAGTACTTC
CASSASGSQETQYF
>TRBV9|TRBD2|TRBJ2-7|NA
TGTGCCAGCAGCGTAAAGATGTCGGGGGGCGAGCAGTACTTC
CASSVKMSGGEQYF
>TRBV29-1|NA|TRBJ2-7|NA
TGCAGCGTTGAATTCCTTAAAGCGGGCCTCTCCTACGAGCAGTACTTC
CSVEFLKAGLSYEQYF
>TRBV5-1|NA|TRBJ2-1|NA
TGCGCCAGCAGCTTGACAGTTTTTAATGAGCAGTTCTTC
CASSLTVFNEQFF
>TRBV7-9|NA|TRBJ2-7|NA
TGTGCCAGCCGAAGGGGGATCTCCTACGAGCAGTACTTC
CASRRGISYEQYF
>TRBV4-1|NA|TRBJ2-1|once
TGCGCCAGCAGCCCAAAAGACAGCTACAATGAGCAGTTCTTC
CASSPKDSYNEQFF
>TRBV28|NA|TRBJ1-4|NA
TGTGCCAGCGGACAGAGGGTTTGGGGTGAAAAACTGTTTTTT
CASGQRVWGEKLFF
>TRBV2|NA|TRBJ2-7|NA
TGTGCCAGCAGTGAAGCCCGAGGGCAGGACGGTTACGAGCAGTACTTC
CASSEARGQDGYEQYF
>TRBV5-1|NA|TRBJ1-6|NA
TGCGCCAGCAGCGCGGACAGTTCTATTTCACCCCTCCACTTT
CASSADSSISPLHF
>TRBV13|NA|TRBJ2-3|NA
TGTGCCAGCAGCGCTCAGGGGACAGATACGCAGTATTTT
CASSAQGTDTQYF
>TRBV19|TRBD1|TRBJ1-2|NA
TGTGCCAGTACCTTTGACAGGGACAACTATGGCTACACCTTC
CASTFDRDNYGYTF
>TRBV6-1|NA|TRBJ2-7|NA
TGTGCCAGCAGAGGGGAGGTAGGCCAGCTACGAGAGCAGTACTTC
CASRGEVGQLREQYF
>TRBV19|NA|TRBJ2-7|once
TGTGCCAGTAGTATAGACAGGGGTTGGACCTACGAGCAGTACTTC
CASSIDRGWTYEQYF
>TRBV5-1|TRBD2|TRBJ2-3|NA
TGCGCCAGCAGCTCGGGACTAGCGGGGGGGCCTGGCACAGATACGCAGTATTTT
CASSSGLAGGPGTDTQYF
>TRBV28|TRBD2|TRBJ2-1|NA
TGTGCCAGCAGTTCCCCCGGGACTAGCGGGAACAATGAGCAGTTCTTC
CASSSPGTSGNNEQFF